The T cell receptor (beta chain) under discussion was sequenced for a study of sequential checkpoint blockade in melanoma. Clones were read by immunoSEQ multiplex PCR, and TCRdb kept only the in-frame ones, dropping some. The sample lists about 40,000 clones, roughly 88% occurring once. Treatment denoted: randomized to nivolumab then ipilimumab (arm A) or the reverse (arm B). The sequence derives from a human donor with melanoma. The sequenced sample was CD8+ T cells sorted from blood (inferred from file names), obtained from a patient given nivolumab and ipilimumab in sequence.

The CDR3 DNA follows: TGCGCCAGCAGCCAATGGACAGGGAACACTGAAGCTTTCTTT. Protein sequence: CASSQWTGNTEAFF. J is TRBJ1-1 and V is TRBV5-1; 7 nucleotides match TRBD1. This CDR3 is 14 amino acids long. Trimming took 4 bases from V and 1 from J; bases not matched to a gene: 4. Looked up from germline, CDR1 is SGHRS and CDR2 is YFSETQ.